The 32 T cell receptor beta chains below all came from one sample that was sequenced in a study of blood T cell repertoires in COVID-19. Assay: immunoSEQ multiplex PCR; the TCRdb copy retains only in-frame clones and omits some. The table has roughly 60,000 clones, around 80% seen once. The source material was peripheral blood. The source is a man aged 25-45 years with COVID-19, enrolled during active disease.

This sequence joins TRBV24-1 and TRBJ1-5; 8 nucleotides agree with TRBD1. Germline CDR1 and CDR2: KGHDR and SFDVKD. V dropped 2 bases and J dropped 1; count of bases not matched to a gene: 6. The CDR3 consists of 17 residues. CDR3 sequence reads: CATSDSQDRASNQPQHF. CDR3 sequence (DNA): TGTGCCACCAGTGATTCCCAGGACAGGGCAAGCAATCAGCCCCAGCATTTT.

This clone is a singleton in its sample. The CDR3 region is CASSQEIGSTKNIQYF. The CDR3 bases are TGTGCCAGCAGCCAAGAGATCGGGAGCACCAAAAACATTCAGTACTTC. The J gene is TRBJ2-4, the V gene TRBV4-2; tentatively, D is TRBD2 (6 bases). V gave up 0 bases and J gave up 2 bases, with 11 bases separating them. The CDR3 loop spans 16 amino acids. Germline V gives CDR1 LGHNA, CDR2 YNFKEQ.

Only one count was recorded for this clone. The V gene is TRBV2, the J gene TRBJ1-5; TRBD1 might be the D (6 bases). CDR1 is SNHLY and CDR2 is FYNNEI in the germline V gene. This CDR3 comprises 15 residues. V was clipped by 2 bases and J by 4 bases, with 12 bases between them. The CDR3 loop is CASSERGGVNQPQHF. DNA of the CDR3: TGTGCCAGCAGTGAAAGGGGGGGTGTGAATCAGCCCCAGCATTTT.

The chain has TRBV28 and TRBJ2-7; 11 bases match TRBD2. The V gene's germline CDR1 is MDHEN and CDR2 SYDVKM. This CDR3 is 16 amino acids long. V lost 5 bases, J lost 0 bases, and 6 bases stayed unmatched. CDR3 DNA: TGTGCCAGCAGTACACTGGGGACTAGCGGCTCCTACGAGCAGTACTTC. This encodes CASSTLGTSGSYEQYF.

This sequence joins TRBV14 and TRBJ2-7, with 8 bases identical to TRBD1. Trimming removed 4 bases from V and 3 bases from J; junction bases left unmatched: 11. CDR3 length equals 16 residues. Germline loops: CDR1 SGHDN, CDR2 FVKESK. CDR3: CASSRLQGAFGYEQYF. CDR3 in DNA: TGTGCCAGCAGCCGTCTTCAGGGGGCTTTTGGCTACGAGCAGTACTTC.

Only one count was recorded for this clone. The chain combines TRBV9 with TRBJ2-2; the D gene is possibly TRBD2 (5 bases). Trimming pared 3 bases from V and 4 bases from J, leaving 10 bases between. This CDR3 contains 14 residues. Germline V gene lookup returns CDR1 SGDLS and CDR2 YYNGEE. CDR3: CASSAGWRTGELFF. Here the CDR3 DNA reads TGTGCCAGCAGCGCGGGATGGCGCACCGGGGAGCTGTTTTTT.

The chain couples TRBV11-2 to TRBJ1-5; the D is unclear. The ends were cut back, 0 bases at V and 5 bases at J, with 11 bases in the middle. CDR1 SGHAT and CDR2 FQNNGV come from the germline V gene. The CDR3 extends over 15 amino acids. CDR3 in DNA: TGTGCCAGCAGCTTAGACGACTTCCTGGATCAGCCCCAGCATTTT. Protein product: CASSLDDFLDQPQHF.

The J gene is TRBJ2-2, the V gene TRBV4-1, with unresolved D. The CDR3 sequence is 16 residues long. From germline, CDR1 is MGHRA and CDR2 YSYEKL. Trimming took off 1 base at V and 3 bases at J, with 12 bases between the two ends. CDR3 residues: CASSQGVRHYTGELFF. In DNA form, the CDR3 reads TGCGCCAGCAGCCAAGGGGTTAGACACTACACCGGGGAGCTGTTTTTT.

CDR3 DNA: TGTGCCAGTAGTAAGGGGGAGGGGTGGAACACTGAAGCTTTCTTT. The encoded protein is CASSKGEGWNTEAFF. The chain employs TRBV19 and TRBJ1-1, with D tentatively TRBD1 (6 bases). Germline V CDR1 and CDR2: LNHDA, SQIVND (reference sequence). The CDR3 has 15 amino acids. V lost 4 bases and J 1 base, leaving 13 bases between the germline ends.

This clone was seen a handful of times. The chain uses TRBV2 and TRBJ1-4; 7 bases align to TRBD1. This CDR3 is built from 16 residues. Germline CDR1 and CDR2: SNHLY and FYNNEI. V was clipped by 6 bases and J by 0 bases; unmatched bases: 7. The CDR3 DNA reads TGTGCCAGCAGATCGACAGGGTTGGCAACTAATGAAAAACTGTTTTTT. Translated: CASRSTGLATNEKLFF.

The J gene is TRBJ2-7, the V gene TRBV6-5; D perhaps matches TRBD2 (6 bases). The germline V and J ends were trimmed by 11 bases and 2 bases, with 16 bases remaining between them. The germline V gene has CDR1 MNHEY and CDR2 SVGAGI. The CDR3 runs to 13 residues. Written as DNA, the CDR3 is TGTGCCGCCTGGGGGAGGAGACCCTACGAGCAGTACTTC. It is translated as CAAWGRRPYEQYF.

The rearrangement uses TRBV5-4 and TRBJ1-2; D possibly corresponds to TRBD1 (6 bases). This CDR3 is 15 amino acids long. CDR1 is SGHNT, CDR2 YYREEE, per germline (reference sequence). Trimming pared 0 bases from V and 2 bases from J, leaving 11 bases between. CDR3 in DNA: TGTGCCAGCAGCTTGGGCCCGGACAGCAACTATGGCTACACCTTC. Protein sequence: CASSLGPDSNYGYTF.

The chain has TRBV28 and TRBJ1-1; 7 bases line up with TRBD1. The CDR3 has 15 residues. Per germline, CDR1 MDHEN and CDR2 SYDVKM. The junction had 9 bases not matched to a gene; V was cut back by 4 bases and J by 4 bases. The CDR3: CASSSPRQGFTEAFF. The CDR3 nucleotides are TGTGCCAGCAGTTCCCCTAGACAGGGCTTCACTGAAGCTTTCTTT.

The chain joins TRBV19 to TRBJ1-2; D call uncertain. CDR3 length equals 13 residues. Germline V gives CDR1 LNHDA, CDR2 SQIVND (reference sequence). Trimming pared 8 bases from V and 4 bases from J, leaving 14 bases between. The CDR3 sequence is CASSNEAGYGYTF. CDR3 in DNA: TGTGCCAGTTCCAACGAGGCGGGCTATGGCTACACCTTC.

As regards this clone: This specimen includes other DNA sequences encoding the same CDR3. The chain uses TRBV7-2 and TRBJ2-7; TRBD2 matches at 9 bases. The CDR3 sequence is 15 residues long. Germline V gene data show CDR1 as SGHTA and CDR2 as FQGNSA. After removal of 5 bases from V and 10 bases from J, the junction contained 15 bases not matched to a gene. In DNA, the CDR3 is TGTGCCAGCAGCCCTATAGCGGGAGCTTTAGTCGAACAGTACTTC. It codes for CASSPIAGALVEQYF.

CDR3 sequence reads: CASVAGIAGDREQYF. CDR3 DNA: TGCGCCAGCGTGGCGGGGATAGCGGGAGATCGCGAGCAGTACTTC. The chain links TRBV10-2 to TRBJ2-7; the match to TRBD2 covers 9 bases. Germline V gene data show CDR1 as WSHSY and CDR2 as SAAADI. This CDR3 spans 15 amino acids. Trimming cost V 8 bases and J 6 bases; bases outside gene matches: 14.

The CDR3 DNA is TGTGCCAGCAGACGGACAGGAAGCTCTGGGGCCAACGTCCTGACTTTC. It specifies CASRRTGSSGANVLTF. The chain combines TRBV27 with TRBJ2-6; 7 bases are a match to TRBD1. Unmatched junction bases numbered 5, after V lost 6 bases and J lost 0 bases. CDR3 size: 16 residues. Germline CDR1 and CDR2: MNHEY and SMNVEV (reference sequence). Based on the CDR3 plus reference TRBV27 and TRBJ2-6, the full variable domain is EAQVTQNPRYLITVTGKKLTVTCSQNMNHEYMSWYRQDPGLGLRQIYYSMNVEVTDKGDVPEGYKVSRKEKRNFPLILESPSPNQTSLYFCASRRTGSSGANVLTFGAGSRLTVL.

The CDR3, as DNA: TGTGCCAGCAGTTCTAGCGGGTCCTCCTACAATGAGCAGTTCTTC. This translates into CASSSSGSSYNEQFF. V is TRBV9 and J is TRBJ2-1, with 8 bases identical to TRBD2. J was trimmed by 0 bases and V by 5 bases; bases with no gene match: 4. CDR1 is SGDLS, CDR2 YYNGEE, per germline. CDR3 length: 15 residues.

This chain connects TRBV11-3 to TRBJ2-3; D is undetermined. This CDR3 comprises 19 residues. Germline values: CDR1 SGHNT, CDR2 YENEEA. V gave up 1 base and J gave up 3 bases, with 23 bases separating them. CDR3 sequence reads: CASSLGPGRSPSRTDTQYF. In DNA form, the CDR3 reads TGTGCCAGCAGCTTAGGCCCAGGCCGTTCACCGAGTAGGACAGATACGCAGTATTTT.

The sample holds a few counts of this clone. This chain connects TRBV6-1 to TRBJ2-6; D ambiguous. Trimming took 2 bases from V and 2 from J, leaving 7 bases between them. CDR3 length: 15 residues. The germline V gene has CDR1 MNHNS and CDR2 SASEGT. The DNA for the CDR3 is TGTGCCAGCAGTGAACTGGGCCCTGGGGCCAACGTCCTGACTTTC. Its protein product is CASSELGPGANVLTF.

V gene TRBV19 combines with J gene TRBJ2-1; 8 bases align to TRBD2. The CDR3 has 13 amino acids. Germline V CDR1 and CDR2: LNHDA, SQIVND (reference sequence). V lost 4 bases to trimming and J lost 9 bases; unmatched junction nucleotides: 5. The CDR3 loop reads CASSKREPGEQFF. CDR3 DNA sequence: TGTGCCAGTAGTAAGCGGGAGCCCGGTGAGCAGTTCTTC.

The chain employs TRBV19 and TRBJ1-1; D uncertain. The CDR3 contains 15 residues. The germline gives CDR1 LNHDA, CDR2 SQIVND (reference sequence). With 4 bases removed from V and 1 base from J, the gap between germline ends came to 13 bases. CDR3 DNA sequence: TGTGCCAGTAGTAGTGGTCTGGCAACGAACACTGAAGCTTTCTTT. Its translation: CASSSGLATNTEAFF.

This clone is a singleton in its sample. The rearrangement links TRBV6-6 to TRBJ2-1; 10 bases match TRBD1. Germline trimming cut 11 bases from V and 4 bases from J; bases unmatched to any gene: 8. This CDR3 has 14 residues. Germline V gene lookup returns CDR1 MNHNY and CDR2 SVGAGI (reference sequence). The CDR3: CALRQGASYNEQFF. CDR3 DNA: TGTGCCCTTAGACAGGGGGCTTCGTACAATGAGCAGTTCTTC.

This chain links TRBV5-1 with TRBJ1-1, with D hard to call. Germline CDR1 reads SGHRS; CDR2 reads YFSETQ. The CDR3 has 14 amino acids. The germline V and J ends were trimmed by 4 bases and 4 bases, with 14 bases remaining between them. CDR3 sequence reads: CASSPGSAGTEAFF. The CDR3 coding sequence is TGCGCCAGCAGCCCCGGGTCTGCTGGCACTGAAGCTTTCTTT.

The chain carries TRBV11-2 and TRBJ2-7; 7 bases are shared with TRBD1. CDR1 and CDR2 (germline): SGHAT, FQNNGV. The J segment lost 8 bases and the V segment lost 4 bases, leaving 5 bases of the junction unmatched. CDR3 length equals 12 residues. In nucleotides, the CDR3 is TGTGCCAGCAGCTCCACAGGGGTCAAGCAGTACTTC. It translates to CASSSTGVKQYF.

The sample holds a few counts of this clone. This chain joins TRBV6-5 and TRBJ1-1, with no clear D. The CDR3 spans 14 residues. V lost 6 bases and J lost 4, with 15 bases in between. Looked up from germline, CDR1 is MNHEY and CDR2 is SVGAGI. CDR3 in DNA: TGTGCCAGCAGACCGGGTTCGGCGGGCACTGAAGCTTTCTTT. This gives the protein CASRPGSAGTEAFF.

The chain uses TRBV30 and TRBJ1-5; no clear D gene. The CDR3 has 13 residues. Per the germline V gene, CDR1 is GTSNPN and CDR2 is SVGIG (reference sequence). Trimming cost V 5 bases and J 3 bases, with 11 bases left between them. CDR3 bases: TGTGCCTGGGCTACCGGGGACAATCAGCCCCAGCATTTT. Translation gives CAWATGDNQPQHF.

In its sample, this clone was seen a few times. This rearrangement joins TRBV7-2 to TRBJ2-3, with D perhaps matching TRBD2 (6 bases). Germline values: CDR1 SGHTA, CDR2 FQGNSA. CDR3 length: 18 amino acids. The germline V and J ends were trimmed by 1 base and 4 bases, with 21 bases remaining between them. The CDR3 sequence is CASSLVSAIGGRADTQYF. CDR3 in DNA: TGTGCCAGCAGCTTAGTGTCAGCGATAGGAGGGCGAGCAGATACGCAGTATTTT.

The chain is built from TRBV6-4 and TRBJ2-1; D may be TRBD2 (6 bases). The germline V gene has CDR1 MRHNA and CDR2 SNTAGT. Deletions cut 5 bases from V and 9 bases from J, with 17 bases between. This CDR3 is 14 amino acids long. CDR3 in amino acids: CASSPGESSGEQFF. CDR3 DNA: TGTGCCAGCAGTCCGGGGGAGTCATCGGGTGAGCAGTTCTTC.

V usage is TRBV28 and J usage is TRBJ1-5; D uncertain. V was cut by 3 bases and J by 4 bases, with 16 bases left in between. Per the germline V gene, CDR1 is MDHEN and CDR2 is SYDVKM. The CDR3 length is 16 residues. The CDR3 nucleotides read TGTGCCAGCAGTTTTTTACGTGGGCAGCCGAATCAGCCCCAGCATTTT. This codes for CASSFLRGQPNQPQHF. Full variable domain (remainder filled in from reference TRBV28 and TRBJ1-5): DVKVTQSSRYLVKRTGEKVFLECVQDMDHENMFWYRQDPGLGLRLIYFSYDVKMKEKGDIPEGYSVSREKKERFSLILESASTNQTSMYLCASSFLRGQPNQPQHFGDGTRLSIL.

V and J are TRBV4-1 and TRBJ1-5; D may be TRBD1 (5 bases). The ends were cut back, 3 bases at V and 0 bases at J, with 15 bases in the middle. CDR1 and CDR2 from the germline V gene are MGHRA and YSYEKL. The CDR3 is 17 amino acids. The CDR3 region is CASSQGPGGISNQPQHF. CDR3 nucleotide sequence: TGCGCCAGCAGCCAGGGCCCCGGGGGAATTAGCAATCAGCCCCAGCATTTT.

The chain links TRBV7-8 to TRBJ1-1; D call uncertain. Germline V CDR1 and CDR2: SGHVS, FQNEAQ. The ends were cut back, 5 bases at V and 4 bases at J, with 20 bases in the middle. The CDR3 length is 16 residues. The CDR3 nucleotides read TGTGCCAGCAGCCCCCGAGCTGAGACGGGGATCACTGAAGCTTTCTTT. This encodes CASSPRAETGITEAFF.